One sample yielded the 5 T cell receptor beta chains listed below, sequenced in a study of a mutant IDH1 vaccine in newly diagnosed glioma. Which antigens these TCRs recognize remains unknown. Sequencing used immunoSEQ multiplex PCR; TCRdb keeps in-frame clones, though not all of them. The data show around 25,000 clones, with 70% seen just once and 11% held by the top ten. The time point: week 11, during vaccination. Vaccinated patients received 300 ug of mutant IDH1 20-mer peptide per dose, with topical imiquimod. Specimen: peripheral blood mononuclear cells (PBMCs), collected from a glioma patient whose treatment included an IDH1 peptide vaccine. The receptors derive from a man aged 18 to 30 with glioma. Some clones in this sample may be carry-over from other donors' samples.

Turning to this clone: The same CDR3 arises from other DNA sequences in this sample as well. The chain is built from TRBV6-5 and TRBJ2-7; D remains unclear. The CDR3 contains 14 residues. Germline CDR1 MNHEY, CDR2 SVGAGI. Trimming pared 0 bases from V and 3 bases from J, leaving 9 bases between. The DNA of the CDR3 is TGTGCCAGCAGTTACTCAGGCGGCAGCTACGAGCAGTACTTC. Residues: CASSYSGGSYEQYF.

The chain joins TRBV7-8 to TRBJ2-7; tentative D call: TRBD1 (6 bases). The germline gives CDR1 SGHVS, CDR2 FQNEAQ. The CDR3 runs to 16 residues. The germline V and J ends were trimmed by 4 bases and 1 base, with 17 bases remaining between them. The CDR3 is CASSSPRDIPSYEQYF. In DNA form, the CDR3 reads TGTGCCAGCAGCTCCCCTCGGGACATACCATCCTACGAGCAGTACTTC.

This clone showed up just once. The J gene is TRBJ2-7, the V gene TRBV27, with D perhaps being TRBD1 or TRBD2 (5 bases each). Trimming stripped 4 bases from V and 5 bases from J, with 18 bases between. Germline V gives CDR1 MNHEY, CDR2 SMNVEV (reference sequence). The CDR3 runs 15 residues. The CDR3 loop reads CASSSSGTPSHEQYF. The CDR3 DNA reads as TGTGCCAGCAGTTCCTCCGGGACCCCGTCCCACGAGCAGTACTTC.

V is TRBV29-1 and J is TRBJ1-2; no reliable D call. V lost 7 bases and J lost 6, with 12 bases in between. The CDR3 contains 11 residues. Germline assignment: CDR1 SQVTM and CDR2 ANQGSEA. CDR3 protein: CSDRTVNGYTF. In nucleotides, the CDR3 is TGCAGCGACAGAACCGTGAATGGCTACACCTTC. The full variable domain, rest sourced from reference TRBV29-1 and TRBJ1-2, is SAVISQKPSRDICQRGTSLTIQCQVDSQVTMMFWYRQQPGQSLTLIATANQGSEATYESGFVIDKFPISRPNLTFSTLTVSNMSPEDSSIYLCSDRTVNGYTFGSGTRLTVV.

The genes are TRBV28 and TRBJ1-2; D is ambiguous. Germline CDR1 reads MDHEN; CDR2 reads SYDVKM. V was cut by 2 bases and J by 3 bases, with 16 bases left in between. The CDR3 is 16 amino acids. This chain's CDR3 is CASSLPSQISHYGYTF. DNA of the CDR3: TGTGCCAGCAGTTTACCGTCTCAAATCTCCCACTATGGCTACACCTTC.